Below are 24 T cell receptor beta chains sequenced from a single sample in a study of long-term antiretroviral therapy in people with HIV. Run at survey level, the immunoSEQ assay was version v3.0. Clones were read by immunoSEQ multiplex PCR, and TCRdb kept only the in-frame ones, dropping some. This table holds around 13,000 clones, roughly nine tenths found once. The source was unsorted PBMCs, collected 2.1 years after starting antiretroviral therapy. Source of these receptors: a woman aged 35 to 49 with HIV.

V is TRBV4-1 and J is TRBJ2-4; 10 nucleotides agree with TRBD1. Germline V CDR1 and CDR2: MGHRA, YSYEKL. V was pared by 3 bases and J by 1 base, with 15 bases of the junction left unmatched. CDR3 length: 20 residues. Here the CDR3 reads CASSQAYNPGQGEAKNIQYF. The CDR3 nucleotides are TGCGCCAGCAGCCAGGCTTACAATCCCGGACAGGGGGAGGCCAAAAACATTCAGTACTTC.

The chain recombines TRBV5-5 with TRBJ2-2; D is perhaps TRBD1 or TRBD2 (5 bases each). V gave up 1 base and J gave up 7 bases, with 14 bases separating them. Per the germline V gene, CDR1 is SGHKS and CDR2 is YYEKEE (reference sequence). This CDR3 spans 15 amino acids. The CDR3 DNA reads TGTGCCAGCAGCTTGTTACGAGGGGCCGGCGGGGAGCTGTTTTTT. Translated: CASSLLRGAGGELFF. The full variable domain, with the rest looked up from reference TRBV5-5 and TRBJ2-2, is DAGVTQSPTHLIKTRGQQVTLRCSPISGHKSVSWYQQVLGQGPQFIFQYYEKEERGRGNFPDRFSARQFPNYSSELNVNALLLGDSALYLCASSLLRGAGGELFFGEGSRLTVL.

Only one count was recorded for this clone. This chain links TRBV6-5 with TRBJ1-5; TRBD1 might be the D (5 bases). Germline V lookup: CDR1 MNHEY, CDR2 SVGAGI. V lost 0 bases, J lost 1 base, and 7 bases lay in between. The CDR3 contains 15 residues. CDR3 sequence: CASSYSGGSNQPQHF. Here the CDR3 DNA reads TGTGCCAGCAGTTACTCGGGGGGAAGCAATCAGCCCCAGCATTTT.

This clone came up a few times. This rearrangement joins TRBV5-4 to TRBJ2-7; 10 nucleotides match TRBD1. Unmatched junction bases numbered 3, after V lost 4 bases and J lost 2 bases. Germline CDR1 and CDR2: SGHNT and YYREEE (reference sequence). The CDR3 totals 14 residues. CDR3 sequence (DNA): TGTGCCAGCAGCGCCGGACAGGGGGCCTACGAGCAGTACTTC. Amino acid sequence: CASSAGQGAYEQYF.

The chain links TRBV27 to TRBJ1-2; D possibly corresponds to TRBD1 (6 bases). The CDR3 totals 16 residues. V dropped 3 bases and J dropped 7 bases, with 21 bases sitting between them. In germline, CDR1 is MNHEY, CDR2 SMNVEV (reference sequence). CDR3 residues: CASSFYGGQGLSGYTF. Here the CDR3 DNA reads TGTGCCAGCAGTTTTTATGGGGGGCAGGGGCTGAGTGGCTACACCTTC.

The chain recombines TRBV10-1 with TRBJ2-2; D gene uncertain. V was pared by 1 base and J by 6 bases, with 9 bases between. The germline gives CDR1 WNHNN, CDR2 SYGVQD (reference sequence). The CDR3 contains 14 residues. The CDR3 coding sequence is TGCGCCAGCAGTGAGTTCCTGACATCCGGGGAGCTGTTTTTT. As protein: CASSEFLTSGELFF.

J is TRBJ1-5 and V is TRBV10-3; D unclear. Germline-derived CDR1 and CDR2 are ENHRY and SYGVKD. The CDR3 consists of 15 residues. V shed 3 bases and J shed 0 bases, with 9 bases lying between them. The CDR3 is CAISDLASSNQPQHF. Written as DNA, the CDR3 is TGTGCCATCAGTGATCTGGCATCTAGCAATCAGCCCCAGCATTTT.

In its sample, this clone ranks as medium-sized. The chain employs TRBV4-1 and TRBJ2-1, with 13 bases aligning to TRBD2. The CDR3 extends over 17 amino acids. The V segment lost 0 bases and the J segment 5 bases; nucleotides outside the gene matches: 4. Germline CDR1 and CDR2: MGHRA and YSYEKL. CDR3 region: CASSQDLGTSGDNEQFF. The CDR3 nucleotides are TGCGCCAGCAGCCAAGATCTAGGGACTAGCGGGGACAATGAGCAGTTCTTC.

This chain connects TRBV7-9 to TRBJ1-5, with D perhaps matching TRBD1 (6 bases). CDR1 SEHNR and CDR2 FQNEAQ come from the germline V gene (reference sequence). The CDR3 has 13 amino acids. Deletions cut 6 bases from V and 4 bases from J, with 10 bases between. CDR3 amino acids: CASSGQGNQPQHF. The CDR3, as DNA: TGTGCCAGCAGTGGGCAGGGGAATCAGCCCCAGCATTTT.

The chain combines TRBV10-3 with TRBJ2-3; 10 nucleotides align to TRBD2. CDR3 length: 16 residues. After removal of 6 bases from V and 2 bases from J, the junction contained 8 bases not matched to a gene. The V gene's germline CDR1 is ENHRY and CDR2 SYGVKD. Here the CDR3 reads CAIRRLAGAYTDTQYF. The CDR3 DNA is TGTGCCATCAGGAGGCTAGCGGGGGCCTACACAGATACGCAGTATTTT.

This clone was counted once. The gene calls are TRBV18 and TRBJ1-1, with TRBD1 matching 8 bases. Per germline, CDR1 KGHSH and CDR2 LQKENI. The CDR3 is 19 amino acids. The ends lost 3 bases at V and 0 bases at J; junction bases unmatched: 15. This chain's CDR3 is CASSPRTGMPRDLNTEAFF. CDR3 bases: TGTGCCAGCTCACCTCGGACAGGGATGCCGCGGGATTTGAACACTGAAGCTTTCTTT.

The gene calls are TRBV29-1 and TRBJ2-3, with TRBD1 identical over 7 bases. This CDR3 contains 13 residues. Germline-derived CDR1 and CDR2 are SQVTM and ANQGSEA. V gave up 6 bases and J gave up 4 bases; unmatched junction bases: 7. CDR3 bases: TGCAGCGTCGGACAGGTATTCGCAGATACGCAGTATTTT. Translating it yields CSVGQVFADTQYF.

The gene calls are TRBV4-2 and TRBJ2-1; 12 bases agree with TRBD2. The CDR3 spans 17 residues. Germline trimming cut 4 bases from V and 4 bases from J; bases unmatched to any gene: 8. Germline-derived CDR1 and CDR2 are LGHNA and YNFKEQ. Here the CDR3 DNA reads TGTGCCAGCAGCCCGCGTATGACTAGCGGGGGTTACAATGAGCAGTTCTTC. Protein sequence: CASSPRMTSGGYNEQFF.

The chain uses TRBV2 and TRBJ2-7; D unclear. Looked up from germline, CDR1 is SNHLY and CDR2 is FYNNEI. The CDR3 consists of 11 residues. Trimming took 5 bases from V and 4 from J, leaving 6 bases between them. The CDR3 DNA reads as TGTGCCAGCAGTTGGATATACGAGCAGTACTTC. Residues: CASSWIYEQYF.

The J gene is TRBJ2-3, the V gene TRBV29-1; TRBD2 agrees at 7 bases. The CDR3 totals 14 residues. Trimming cost V 6 bases and J 3 bases; bases outside gene matches: 9. Germline CDR1 SQVTM, CDR2 ANQGSEA. In nucleotides, the CDR3 is TGCAGCGTGGGGGGACTAAGACAGACAGATACGCAGTATTTT. Its translation: CSVGGLRQTDTQYF.

The chain joins TRBV6-6 to TRBJ1-4, with TRBD1 matching 9 bases. Trimming cost V 5 bases and J 4 bases; bases outside gene matches: 5. The CDR3 spans 15 residues. Germline V gene data show CDR1 as MNHNY and CDR2 as SVGAGI (reference sequence). CDR3 amino acids: CASSASTGGNEKLFF. CDR3 DNA sequence: TGTGCCAGCAGTGCCTCGACAGGGGGTAATGAAAAACTGTTTTTT.

The sample holds a few counts of this clone. The chain joins TRBV4-1 to TRBJ2-3; 7 bases are shared with TRBD2. The V gene end was trimmed by 4 bases and the J gene end by 0 bases; junction bases not matched to a gene: 4. CDR3 length equals 15 residues. Germline V gives CDR1 MGHRA, CDR2 YSYEKL. The CDR3 loop is CASSRQRGSTDTQYF. CDR3 DNA sequence: TGCGCCAGCAGCCGCCAGCGGGGAAGCACAGATACGCAGTATTTT.

This chain uses TRBV19 with TRBJ1-1; D unclear. Germline V gene lookup returns CDR1 LNHDA and CDR2 SQIVND (reference sequence). V lost 2 bases and J lost 0, with 7 bases in between. The CDR3 length is 14 residues. The CDR3: CASSINLMNTEAFF. The CDR3 DNA is TGTGCCAGTAGTATAAATCTCATGAACACTGAAGCTTTCTTT.

The genes are TRBV10-2 and TRBJ1-1, with a tentative D call TRBD1 (6 bases). The CDR3 totals 21 residues. The V and J ends lost 5 bases and 3 bases respectively, with 34 bases between them. Per germline, CDR1 WSHSY and CDR2 SAAADI. CDR3: CASSHFGGTLFGAGRYTEAFF. In DNA, the CDR3 is TGCGCCAGCAGTCACTTCGGAGGGACACTCTTTGGCGCGGGCCGATACACTGAAGCTTTCTTT.

This clone occurred once. The chain is built from TRBV30 and TRBJ2-7, with D maybe TRBD2 (6 bases). This CDR3 is 13 amino acids long. In germline, CDR1 is GTSNPN, CDR2 SVGIG (reference sequence). The ends were cut back, 2 bases at V and 3 bases at J, with 11 bases in the middle. The CDR3 DNA is TGTGCCTGGAGTATTTTAGCGGACTACGAGCAGTACTTC. Protein product: CAWSILADYEQYF.

This chain links TRBV19 with TRBJ1-6, with 7 bases lining up with TRBD1. The CDR3 is 16 residues long. V shed 3 bases and J 2 bases; nucleotides not matched to a gene: 4. Germline V CDR1 and CDR2: LNHDA, SQIVND (reference sequence). The CDR3, as DNA: TGTGCCAGTAGTATCTCGGACAGGCCCTATAATTCACCCCTCCACTTT. This translates into CASSISDRPYNSPLHF.

The chain combines TRBV30 with TRBJ2-2, with D possibly being TRBD1 or TRBD2 (5 bases each). CDR1 is GTSNPN, CDR2 SVGIG, per germline (reference sequence). The CDR3 is 13 residues long. Trimming took 2 bases from V and 6 from J, leaving 10 bases between them. The CDR3 DNA reads TGTGCCTGGAGTCCGGTGGGGGCCGGGGAGCTGTTTTTT. This gives the protein CAWSPVGAGELFF.

The V and J genes are TRBV2 and TRBJ2-5, with 11 bases aligning to TRBD2. V lost 6 bases to trimming and J lost 0 bases; unmatched junction nucleotides: 6. Germline-derived CDR1 and CDR2 are SNHLY and FYNNEI. The CDR3 loop spans 16 amino acids. The CDR3 region is CASRFTSGGNQETQYF. The CDR3 nucleotides are TGTGCCAGCAGGTTTACTAGCGGGGGAAACCAAGAGACCCAGTACTTC. Looking up the rest from reference TRBV2 and TRBJ2-5 gives the full variable domain: EPEVTQTPSHQVTQMGQEVILRCVPISNHLYFYWYRQILGQKVEFLVSFYNNEISEKSEIFDDQFSVERPDGSNFTLKIRSTKLEDSAMYFCASRFTSGGNQETQYFGPGTRLLVL.

This sequence joins TRBV6-5 and TRBJ2-5, with D uncertain. Germline CDR1 MNHEY, CDR2 SVGAGI. V was clipped by 7 bases and J by 1 base, with 7 bases between them. The CDR3 runs to 12 residues. The CDR3 loop reads CASKGTQETQYF. CDR3 in DNA: TGTGCCAGCAAAGGAACCCAAGAGACCCAGTACTTC.